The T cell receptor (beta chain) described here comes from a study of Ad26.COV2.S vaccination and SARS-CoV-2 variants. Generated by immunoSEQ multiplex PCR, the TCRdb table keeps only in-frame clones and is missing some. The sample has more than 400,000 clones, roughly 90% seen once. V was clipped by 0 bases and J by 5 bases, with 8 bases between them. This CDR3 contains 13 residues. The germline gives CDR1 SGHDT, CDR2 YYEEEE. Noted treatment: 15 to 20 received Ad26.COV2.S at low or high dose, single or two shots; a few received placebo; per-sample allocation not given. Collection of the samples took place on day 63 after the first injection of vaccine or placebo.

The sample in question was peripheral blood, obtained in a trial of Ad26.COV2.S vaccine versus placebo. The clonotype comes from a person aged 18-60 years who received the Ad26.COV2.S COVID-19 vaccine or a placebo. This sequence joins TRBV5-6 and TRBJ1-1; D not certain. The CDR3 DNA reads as TGTGCCAGCAGCTTGGGAAGCTTAACTGAAGCTTTCTTT. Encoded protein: CASSLGSLTEAFF.